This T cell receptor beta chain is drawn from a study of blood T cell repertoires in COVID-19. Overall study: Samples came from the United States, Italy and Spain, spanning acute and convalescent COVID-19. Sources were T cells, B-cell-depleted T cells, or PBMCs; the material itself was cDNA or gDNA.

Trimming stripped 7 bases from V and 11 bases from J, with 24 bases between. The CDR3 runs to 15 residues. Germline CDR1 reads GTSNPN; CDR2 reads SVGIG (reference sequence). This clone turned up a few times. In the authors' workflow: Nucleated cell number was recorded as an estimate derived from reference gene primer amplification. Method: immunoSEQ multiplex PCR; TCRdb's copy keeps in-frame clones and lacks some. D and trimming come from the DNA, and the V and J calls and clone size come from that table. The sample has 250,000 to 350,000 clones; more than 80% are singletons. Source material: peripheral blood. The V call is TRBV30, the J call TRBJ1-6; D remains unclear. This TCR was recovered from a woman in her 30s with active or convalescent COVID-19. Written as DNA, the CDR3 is TGTGCCTCCCCGGCTACGACCGCGGTCACACCACCCCTCCACTTT. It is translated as CASPATTAVTPPLHF.